This TCR beta chain was identified during a study of cytomegalovirus exposure and HLA in healthy donors. Study conclusions and caveats: A few CMV-associated chains proved CMV antigen-specific in vitro.

PCR was performed using 60 Vbeta and 13 Jbeta primers. Assay used: immunoSEQ multiplex PCR; TCRdb lists only in-frame clones, some missing. The table includes 170,000 or so clones, about 86% detected once. It was healthy bone marrow donors who served as donors. Worth noting for this clone: The antigen is undetermined.

Germline V CDR1 and CDR2: SGHRS, YFSETQ. CDR3 length: 15 amino acids. V gave up 4 bases and J gave up 2 bases, with 14 bases separating them. The chain carries TRBV5-1 and TRBJ2-3; perhaps TRBD2 as D (6 bases). Sequences were obtained from PBMCs. The TCR comes from a woman in her late teens or twenties in good health and CMV-seronegative. The CDR3 DNA reads as TGCGCCAGCAGCGTTCGACTAGGAGTCACAGATACGCAGTATTTT. This gives the protein CASSVRLGVTDTQYF.